This is a list of T cell receptor beta chains from one sample in a study of OX40 agonist ivuxolimab in advanced cancers. The data were produced by immunoSEQ multiplex PCR, yet TCRdb's version contains in-frame clones alone and is incomplete. The sample contains roughly 42,000 clones, 91% of which appear only once. Specimen: CD4+ or CD8+ T cells sorted from blood, collected in a trial of the OX40 agonist ivuxolimab. These receptors all stem from an adult with an advanced solid tumor such as melanoma, head and neck, liver or kidney cancer. Both conserved end residues are part of each CDR3. D genes are given only for firm matches. The size field is filled for only some rows; it gives once, few, many or a size class.

clone_size d_call j_call v_call cdr3_length cdr3_nt cdr3_aa
NA TRBD1 TRBJ2-7 TRBV29-1 12 TGCAGCGTGCGTGGGACAGTCTACGAGCAGTACTTC CSVRGTVYEQYF
NA NA TRBJ2-1 TRBV6-1 15 TGTGCCAGCATCCTTAGCGGAGGGGCCTACAATGAGCAGTTCTTC CASILSGGAYNEQFF
NA NA TRBJ1-5 TRBV23-1 12 TGCGCCAGCAGTCCAAGAGATCAGCCCCAGCATTTT CASSPRDQPQHF
NA NA TRBJ2-7 TRBV5-8 13 TGTGCCAGCAGCTTGGGAGGAACCTACGAGCAGTACTTC CASSLGGTYEQYF
NA NA TRBJ2-7 TRBV7-8 14 TGTGCCAGCAGCTTTGGCGGACGAGCCTCCGAGCAGTACTTC CASSFGGRASEQYF
NA TRBD1 TRBJ1-5 TRBV27 14 TGTGCCAGCACTCCCCGGACAGGGATTCAGCCCCAGCATTTT CASTPRTGIQPQHF
few TRBD1 TRBJ1-5 TRBV19 13 TGTGCCAGTAGCGGGACAGGGGTGGAGCCCCAGCATTTT CASSGTGVEPQHF
NA NA TRBJ2-7 TRBV27 13 TGTGCCAGCAGTTGGGCTCAATCCTACGAGCAGTACTTC CASSWAQSYEQYF
few NA TRBJ2-3 TRBV2 15 TGTGCCAGCAGTGGTGAGGCAGCCCTCACAGATACGCAGTATTTT CASSGEAALTDTQYF
NA NA TRBJ1-2 TRBV6-5 15 TGTGCCAGCAGTTTTACAGGCGAGATTAACTATGGCTACACCTTC CASSFTGEINYGYTF
once NA TRBJ2-5 TRBV9 15 TGTGCCAGCAGCGTAGCAGGGACGGACGAAGAGACCCAGTACTTC CASSVAGTDEETQYF
once NA TRBJ2-5 TRBV6-5 13 TGTGCCAGCAGTTACGGGGAACAAGAGACCCAGTACTTC CASSYGEQETQYF
NA NA TRBJ2-7 TRBV4-1 13 TGCGCCAGCAGCCAAGACTATAGCTACGAGCAGTACTTC CASSQDYSYEQYF
NA NA TRBJ1-2 TRBV9 15 TGTGCCAGCAGCGTAGGAAACAGACTGGACTATGGCTACACCTTC CASSVGNRLDYGYTF
NA NA TRBJ1-1 TRBV6-4 12 TGTGCCAGCAGTGACTCTGGCGGTGAAGCTTTCTTT CASSDSGGEAFF
NA TRBD2 TRBJ2-7 TRBV7-6 16 TGTGCCAGCAGCCCGGGAGGTAGCGGGACCCCCTACGAGCAGTACTTC CASSPGGSGTPYEQYF
NA NA TRBJ1-6 TRBV4-3 14 TGCGCCAGCAGCCAAGGAGGGGAGAATTCACCCCTCCACTTT CASSQGGENSPLHF
NA TRBD2 TRBJ2-1 TRBV7-9 17 TGTGCCAGCAGCTTAGGATGGACTAGCGGGAGGTTAAATGAGCAGTTCTTC CASSLGWTSGRLNEQFF
NA NA TRBJ2-1 TRBV9 15 TGTGCCAGCAGCGTAGTTAGCGACCCACTCAATGAGCAGTTCTTC CASSVVSDPLNEQFF
once NA TRBJ2-2 TRBV4-2 19 TGTGCCAGCAGCCCCCTGGTGAGCGGAGACGGTCTTGGCACCGGGGAGCTGTTTTTT CASSPLVSGDGLGTGELFF
NA NA TRBJ2-1 TRBV4-2 15 TGTGCCAGCAGCCAAGAGAAGACTCCTTACAATGAGCAGTTCTTC CASSQEKTPYNEQFF
NA NA TRBJ2-3 TRBV21-1 16 TGTGCCAGCAGCGGTCCGACAGGGGCCCGCACAGATACGCAGTATTTT CASSGPTGARTDTQYF
NA NA TRBJ1-1 TRBV28 14 TGTGCCAGCAGTTTGAGGACGGAGAACACTGAAGCTTTCTTT CASSLRTENTEAFF
NA NA TRBJ1-4 TRBV6-1 12 TGTGCCAGCAGTTTACAGGGAAGAGAACTGTTTTTT CASSLQGRELFF
NA NA TRBJ1-4 TRBV27 18 TGTGCCAGCAGTTTTTTCGTTGCCGGGACATCGACTAATGAAAAACTGTTTTTT CASSFFVAGTSTNEKLFF
NA TRBD2 TRBJ2-1 TRBV7-8 16 TGTGCCAGCAGCTCAGCCGGGACTAGCGTTTACAATGAGCAGTTCTTC CASSSAGTSVYNEQFF
NA NA TRBJ2-2 TRBV11-1 14 TGTGCCAGCAGCTCCCCCCTTAACACCGGGGAGCTGTTTTTT CASSSPLNTGELFF
NA NA TRBJ1-5 TRBV6-5 13 TGTGCCAGCAGTCTGAGTAGCAATCAGCCCCAGCATTTT CASSLSSNQPQHF
NA NA TRBJ1-5 TRBV6-5 16 TGTGCCAGCAGTTACTCGGGTTCTGGGTCTCATCAGCCCCAGCATTTT CASSYSGSGSHQPQHF
few NA TRBJ1-1 TRBV29-1 11 TGCAGCGTAGAAATCAATCTTGAAGCTTTCTTT CSVEINLEAFF
NA NA TRBJ2-6 TRBV4-3 18 TGCGCCAGCAGCCAAGGGGTCACCTCCTACTCTGGGGCCAACGTCCTGACTTTC CASSQGVTSYSGANVLTF
NA TRBD2 TRBJ2-5 TRBV6-5 12 TGTGCCAGCAGTTCCCCGGGGAGGGAGGAGTACTTC CASSSPGREEYF
NA NA TRBJ2-1 TRBV11-2 15 TGTGCCAGCAGCTTAACTAGGAACTCCTACAATGAGCAGTTCTTC CASSLTRNSYNEQFF
NA TRBD1 TRBJ1-2 TRBV25-1 15 TGTGCCAGCACTGGAACGGGACAGGGTAACTATGGCTACACCTTC CASTGTGQGNYGYTF
NA TRBD1 TRBJ2-1 TRBV6-5 15 TGTGCCAGCAGTTACCCAGGACAGGGAGTCGATGAGCAGTTCTTC CASSYPGQGVDEQFF
NA NA TRBJ2-7 TRBV6-6 14 TGTGCCAGCAGCAATAGCGGACCCCACTACGAGCAGTACTTC CASSNSGPHYEQYF
few NA TRBJ2-7 TRBV9 14 TGTGCCAGCAGCGCGGACGGTGAGTCCTACGAGCAGTACTTC CASSADGESYEQYF
NA NA TRBJ1-4 TRBV25-1 14 TGTGCCAGCAGTGACGGGGTGGTAGGTGAAAAACTGTTTTTT CASSDGVVGEKLFF
NA NA TRBJ2-1 TRBV29-1 10 TGCAGCGTTGTTGATCTCGGGCAGTTCTTC CSVVDLGQFF
NA TRBD2 TRBJ2-7 TRBV7-8 16 TGTGCCAGCAGCTTACTTTCGGGAGGGTTCTCCTACGAGCAGTACTTC CASSLLSGGFSYEQYF
NA TRBD2 TRBJ2-7 TRBV13 17 TGTGCCAGCAGCGCGCGGGGCGGGCTAGCGGGGTCCTACGAGCAGTACTTC CASSARGGLAGSYEQYF
NA TRBD2 TRBJ2-4 TRBV5-8 18 TGTGCCAGCAGCCTGGGACTAGCCGAGGCCGTAGCCAAAAACATTCAGTACTTC CASSLGLAEAVAKNIQYF
NA TRBD1 TRBJ2-5 TRBV29-1 14 TGCAGCGTAATCCCCGGGACAGGGGCAAGGACCCAGTACTTC CSVIPGTGARTQYF
NA NA TRBJ2-1 TRBV28 16 TGTGCCAGCAGTTTCCGGGCCAGGGTGTTTAGTAATGAGCAGTTCTTC CASSFRARVFSNEQFF
NA NA TRBJ2-7 TRBV7-8 13 TGTGCCAGCAGCTTAGATGCACCTCGCGAGCAGTACTTC CASSLDAPREQYF
NA TRBD2 TRBJ2-7 TRBV4-1 19 TGCGCCAGCAGCTTTCAAGAGGGACTAGCGGGAGACAACTCCTACGAGCAGTACTTC CASSFQEGLAGDNSYEQYF
NA NA TRBJ2-2 TRBV6-5 13 TGTGCCAGCAGTACGGGGGTATACGGGGAGCTGTTTTTT CASSTGVYGELFF
once NA TRBJ2-1 TRBV5-6 16 TGTGCCAGCAGCTTGTATGGTTCACGGGTTCACAATGAGCAGTTCTTC CASSLYGSRVHNEQFF
NA TRBD1 TRBJ1-1 TRBV13 17 TGTGCCAGCAGCTTAGAGGGACAGGGGGCGCCGAACACTGAAGCTTTCTTT CASSLEGQGAPNTEAFF